This TCR beta chain was identified in a study of OX40 agonist ivuxolimab in advanced cancers. Generated by immunoSEQ multiplex PCR, the TCRdb table keeps only in-frame clones and is missing some. This repertoire shows tens of thousands of clones, under 85% found once; its top ten account for roughly 3.3%. The CDR3 spans 15 residues. V lost 2 bases to trimming and J lost 0 bases, with 8 bases between them. CDR1 MDHEN and CDR2 SYDVKM come from the germline V gene. This sequence originates from an adult with an advanced solid tumor such as melanoma, head and neck, liver or kidney cancer. The rearrangement links TRBV28 to TRBJ1-3, with D hard to call. The material sequenced was CD4+ or CD8+ T cells sorted from blood, taken in a trial of the OX40 agonist ivuxolimab. The CDR3 bases are TGTGCCAGCAGTTTAAACGGGTTCTCTGGAAACACCATATATTTT. It is translated as CASSLNGFSGNTIYF.